This T cell receptor beta chain was recorded in a study of T-cell memory formation after mild COVID-19. Overall study findings and caveats: The pre-infection memory compartment contained some responding clones, suggesting cross-reactive memory joined. A second wave expanding day 15 to 37 was CD4+-biased; contracting clones were balanced.

Germline CDR1 KGHDR, CDR2 SFDVKD. The length of the CDR3 is 16 residues. The V gene lost 3 bases and the J gene lost 0 bases, with 12 bases spanning the gap. On this clonotype: Its antigen is currently unknown.

Via MiXCR, TCRdb re-called the 5' RACE reads, giving one row per CDR3 protein. The table shows 500,000 to 600,000 distinct CDR3 sequences, with more than 15% occurring only once. V and J are TRBV24-1 and TRBJ2-3; D ambiguous. Material: PBMCs or a T cell subset sorted from them (not recorded which). The clonotype originates from an adult woman who had mild COVID-19 (a few samples of this study predate the infection). Cell type and time point are not known. CDR3 loop: CATSDRSLSSTDTQYF. The CDR3 DNA reads TGTGCCACCAGTGATCGCAGTCTCTCAAGCACAGATACGCAGTATTTT.